Below are 12 T cell receptor beta chains sequenced from a single sample in a study of OX40 agonist ivuxolimab in advanced cancers. Clones were sequenced by immunoSEQ multiplex PCR, and TCRdb holds only the in-frame ones, with some missing. This table has around 70,000 clones, about 91% appearing once. Sample: CD4+ or CD8+ T cells sorted from blood, taken in a trial of the OX40 agonist ivuxolimab. The receptors come from an adult with an advanced solid tumor such as melanoma, head and neck, liver or kidney cancer.

The DNA of the CDR3 is TGCGCCAGCAGCTTACAAGGACCGGACACCGGGGAGCTGTTTTTT. It yields the protein CASSLQGPDTGELFF. This rearrangement joins TRBV5-1 to TRBJ2-2, with D uncertain. Germline V gene data show CDR1 as SGHRS and CDR2 as YFSETQ. The CDR3 has 15 residues. V was shortened by 2 bases and J by 3 bases, with 11 bases between the two germline ends.

There are a few counts of this clone. The rearrangement joins TRBV10-3 to TRBJ1-5, with a possible D match to TRBD1 (5 bases). Germline CDR1 ENHRY, CDR2 SYGVKD. The CDR3 runs to 14 residues. Between the trimmed V and J ends, which lost 10 bases and 6 bases, there was a span of 19 bases. The CDR3 DNA follows: TGTGCCACTCAAGAAGGGAGGCAGGGTCAGCCCCAGCATTTT. Protein sequence: CATQEGRQGQPQHF.

The chain recombines TRBV6-6 with TRBJ2-5; no reliable D call. The DNA matches TRBJ2-7 better at its end, which makes the J call doubtful. The germline V gene encodes CDR1 MNHNY and CDR2 SVGAGI (reference sequence). The CDR3 runs to 12 residues. The CDR3 coding sequence is TGTGCCAGCAGTTCCGGATTCTACGAGCAGTACTTC. It specifies CASSSGFYEQYF.

A single count supports this clone. The V and J genes are TRBV9 and TRBJ1-4; D is unresolved. CDR3 length equals 14 residues. CDR1 is SGDLS and CDR2 is YYNGEE in the germline V gene. Trimming left V 0 bases short and J 0 bases short, with 3 bases between. The CDR3 here is CASSVEATNEKLFF. In nucleotides, the CDR3 is TGTGCCAGCAGCGTAGAAGCAACTAATGAAAAACTGTTTTTT.

J is TRBJ2-3 and V is TRBV21-1; TRBD1 is the table's D call and was not checked against the DNA. TRBV21-1 is a pseudogene locus. The CDR3 loop spans 16 amino acids. As DNA, the CDR3 is TGTGCCAGCAGTAAGCCAGGGGGCGTTGTTACAGATACGCAGTATTTT. As protein: CASSKPGGVVTDTQYF.

V usage is TRBV29-1 and J usage is TRBJ2-5; D gene ambiguous. Germline V gene lookup returns CDR1 SQVTM and CDR2 ANQGSEA. The CDR3 runs to 12 residues. V was pared by 7 bases and J by 1 base, with 10 bases between. The CDR3 DNA sequence: TGCAGCGCCGGACGGACCCAAGAGACCCAGTACTTC. Translation gives CSAGRTQETQYF.

About this clone: Within the sample, other DNA sequences also encode this same CDR3. The chain uses TRBV9 and TRBJ2-3, with D hard to call. The V and J ends lost 0 bases and 0 bases respectively, with 2 bases between them. CDR1 is SGDLS, CDR2 YYNGEE, per germline. This CDR3 contains 13 residues. The CDR3 DNA follows: TGTGCCAGCAGCGTAGTCAGCACAGATACGCAGTATTTT. Its translation: CASSVVSTDTQYF.

The rearrangement links TRBV19 to TRBJ2-7, with unresolved D. Trimming took off 7 bases at V and 0 bases at J, with 10 bases between the two ends. The CDR3 loop spans 13 amino acids. In germline, CDR1 is LNHDA, CDR2 SQIVND (reference sequence). The CDR3 DNA reads TGTGCCAGTATGGGCGCCCTCTCCTACGAGCAGTACTTC. Translating gives CASMGALSYEQYF.

V usage is TRBV9 and J usage is TRBJ1-3, with D unresolved. The CDR3 covers 13 residues. The germline V gene encodes CDR1 SGDLS and CDR2 YYNGEE. The germline V and J ends were trimmed by 0 bases and 4 bases, with 5 bases remaining between them. This CDR3 is CASSVAQGNTIYF. The CDR3, as DNA: TGTGCCAGCAGCGTAGCCCAAGGAAACACCATATATTTT.

The chain is built from TRBV2 and TRBJ2-3, with TRBD2 identical over 7 bases. The CDR3 loop spans 13 amino acids. Germline loops: CDR1 SNHLY, CDR2 FYNNEI. V was clipped by 7 bases and J by 5 bases; unmatched bases: 6. As DNA, the CDR3 is TGTGCCAGCATCAGCGGGATCGGAGATACGCAGTATTTT. Its protein product is CASISGIGDTQYF.

The genes are TRBV6-1 and TRBJ1-1, with 10 positions matching TRBD1. Germline CDR1 MNHNS, CDR2 SASEGT. The CDR3 is 14 amino acids. The junction had 1 base not matched to a gene; V was cut back by 1 base and J by 5 bases. CDR3 loop: CASSEGTGGTEAFF. The CDR3 bases are TGTGCCAGCAGTGAAGGGACAGGGGGGACTGAAGCTTTCTTT.

This clone came up once. This chain uses TRBV11-2 with TRBJ2-5, with D tentatively TRBD2 (5 bases). Germline V CDR1 and CDR2: SGHAT, FQNNGV. This CDR3 region has 14 residues. The ends were cut back, 1 base at V and 5 bases at J, with 11 bases in the middle. CDR3 coding DNA: TGTGCCAGCAGCTTAGGAACCAGAGGGGAGACCCAGTACTTC. This sequence encodes CASSLGTRGETQYF. Full variable domain (outside the CDR3, taken from reference TRBV11-2 and TRBJ2-5): EAGVAQSPRYKIIEKRQSVAFWCNPISGHATLYWYQQILGQGPKLLIQFQNNGVVDDSQLPKDRFSAERLKGVDSTLKIQPAKLEDSAVYLCASSLGTRGETQYFGPGTRLLVL.